This paragraph covers one TCR beta chain sequence. Its target is not known. The sample originates from a study of tumor-infiltrating lymphocytes in localized non-small cell lung cancer. Across the study: Several tumor histologies, both smoking statuses, and some post-neoadjuvant chemotherapy samples were included.

Notes on the study in general: Technical variation could not be separated from intratumor heterogeneity here.

Trimming cost V 3 bases and J 1 base; bases outside gene matches: 5. The germline CDR1 and CDR2 sequences are LNHDA and SQIVND (reference sequence). The CDR3 is 16 amino acids. The assay was immunoSEQ multiplex PCR, and TCRdb's table has in-frame clones only and misses some. Among some 7,800 clones, more than 70% were seen once, and the ten largest hold around 5.3%. Sequencing input: uninvolved lung tissue not adjacent to the tumor. The J gene is TRBJ2-1, the V gene TRBV19; 8 nucleotides match TRBD1. This TCR derives from a human donor with non-small cell lung cancer. In DNA, the CDR3 is TGTGCCAGTAGTATCTCGGACAGGGTTTCCTACAATGAGCAGTTCTTC. Translated: CASSISDRVSYNEQFF.